The 5 T cell receptor beta chains reported below all come from one sample, sequenced in a study of cytomegalovirus exposure and HLA in healthy donors. With 60 Vbeta and 13 Jbeta primers, the PCR was carried out. The data were produced by immunoSEQ multiplex PCR, yet TCRdb's version contains in-frame clones alone and is incomplete. This sample yields some 110,000 clones, of which about 76% are seen a single time; about 13% belongs to the top ten. Sequencing input: PBMCs. These TCRs come from a woman in her sixties or seventies in good health and CMV-seropositive.

The genes are TRBV21-1 and TRBJ1-2. TRBV21-1 is termed a pseudogene. The CDR3 length is 16 residues. The CDR3 reads CASSKDRPAGAYGYTF. CDR3 bases: TGTGCCAGCAGCAAAGACCGCCCCGCGGGAGCCTATGGCTACACCTTC.

The chain couples TRBV30 to TRBJ2-7, with 7 bases that match TRBD1. The CDR3 has 13 amino acids. The V segment lost 5 bases and the J segment 5 bases; nucleotides outside the gene matches: 9. In germline, CDR1 is GTSNPN, CDR2 SVGIG (reference sequence). CDR3 region: CAWAQGVVHEQYF. CDR3 DNA: TGTGCCTGGGCGCAGGGGGTAGTCCACGAGCAGTACTTC.

Only a few counts were recorded for this clone. A far larger clone differs by one base, so this is likely a read error. The CDR3 spells CASSIGERRVVGLYDENIQYF. CDR3 bases: TGTGCCAGTAGTATAGGGGAGAGGAGGGTGGTTGGGCTCTATGATGAAAACATTCAGTACTTC. The chain couples TRBV19 to TRBJ2-4, with D possibly matching TRBD2 (6 bases). Germline assignment: CDR1 LNHDA and CDR2 SQIVND (reference sequence). Trimming left V 1 base short and J 5 bases short, with 30 bases between. The CDR3 extends over 21 amino acids.

V and J are TRBV27 and TRBJ2-3, with a weak D call TRBD2 (5 bases). The germline CDR1 and CDR2 sequences are MNHEY and SMNVEV (reference sequence). Trimming left V 5 bases short and J 11 bases short, with 20 bases between. This CDR3 comprises 14 residues. CDR3 sequence reads: CASSPYEGLREQYF. The CDR3 DNA reads as TGTGCCAGCAGTCCTTACGAAGGACTGAGGGAGCAGTATTTT.

The chain recombines TRBV5-6 with TRBJ2-7, with D tentatively TRBD1 (5 bases). Trimming cost V 1 base and J 3 bases, with 14 bases left between them. There are 15 residues in the CDR3. Germline assignment: CDR1 SGHDT and CDR2 YYEEEE. The CDR3 DNA is TGTGCCAGCAGCTTGCTAGGGGAAAATTACTACGAGCAGTACTTC. Its protein is CASSLLGENYYEQYF.